This is a list of T cell receptor beta chains from one sample in a study of CD8 T cells in Susac syndrome. From the immunoSEQ multiplex PCR reads, TCRdb called clonotypes with MiXCR, one entry per CDR3 protein. The sample shows approximately 150,000 distinct CDR3 sequences, 80% to 95% of them seen only once. Material for sequencing was CD4+ T cells from PBMCs. These receptor sequences come from a human donor with multiple sclerosis. The CDR3 runs from the conserved cysteine through the conserved F or W. A D gene is named only where the DNA matches it firmly. A clone size is listed for some rows: how often the clone was seen (once, few, many), or a class if it is expanded.

size: -
D: -
J: TRBJ2-2
V: TRBV15
DNA: TGTGCCACCAGCAGAGATCGGGGGGCAGGGAGTACCGGGGAGCTGTTTTTT
CDR3: CATSRDRGAGSTGELFF

size: -
D: -
J: TRBJ2-1
V: TRBV4-2
DNA: TGTGCCAGCAGCCAAGGAACGGCGAGGGTCGATGAGCAGTTCTTC
CDR3: CASSQGTARVDEQFF

size: -
D: TRBD2
J: TRBJ2-1
V: TRBV7-2
DNA: TGTGCCAGCAGCCGACTAGCGGGTACCTACAATGAGCAGTTCTTC
CDR3: CASSRLAGTYNEQFF

size: -
D: -
J: TRBJ1-4
V: TRBV3-1
DNA: TGTGCCAGCAGCCAAGTGCAGGGAGTACTGTTTTTT
CDR3: CASSQVQGVLFF

size: -
D: -
J: TRBJ2-7
V: TRBV20-1
DNA: TGCAGACCCAACCGGGACGGGAGCTACGAGCAGTACTTC
CDR3: CRPNRDGSYEQYF

size: -
D: -
J: TRBJ1-1
V: TRBV27
DNA: TGTGCCAGCAGTTTATTTCCAGGATGGACTGAAGCTTTCTTT
CDR3: CASSLFPGWTEAFF

size: few
D: -
J: TRBJ1-1
V: TRBV3-1
DNA: TGTGCCAGCAGCCAGAGGGGGGCGAGGACTGAAGCTTTCTTT
CDR3: CASSQRGARTEAFF

size: -
D: -
J: TRBJ2-5
V: TRBV5-1
DNA: TGCGCCAGCAGGCCAGGGACGGGAACGGAGCAACAAGAGACCCAGTACTTC
CDR3: CASRPGTGTEQQETQYF

size: -
D: TRBD2
J: TRBJ2-1
V: TRBV5-6
DNA: TGTGCCAGCAGCTTCAAAGGACTAGCGGTCTACAATGAGCAGTTCTTC
CDR3: CASSFKGLAVYNEQFF

size: -
D: -
J: TRBJ1-5
V: TRBV20-1
DNA: TGCAGTGCTGGGGGGGCAGAGCTTCAGCATTTT
CDR3: CSAGGAELQHF

size: -
D: -
J: TRBJ2-1
V: TRBV20-1
DNA: TGCAGTGCTTATAAGCGGGGAGGGGGAAGCTCCTACAATGAGCAGTTCTTC
CDR3: CSAYKRGGGSSYNEQFF

size: once
D: TRBD1
J: TRBJ2-5
V: TRBV11-2
DNA: TGTGCCAGCAGGACAGGGGAGACCCGATATGGGGAGACCCAGTACTTC
CDR3: CASRTGETRYGETQYF

size: -
D: -
J: TRBJ1-1
V: TRBV9
DNA: TGTGCCAGCAGCCCCCGGCGGGGCAGTTTGAACACTGAAGCTTTCTTT
CDR3: CASSPRRGSLNTEAFF

size: -
D: -
J: TRBJ2-5
V: TRBV20-1
DNA: TGCAGTGCTAGACTAGCCGTAGAGACCCAGTACTTC
CDR3: CSARLAVETQYF

size: -
D: TRBD1
J: TRBJ1-2
V: TRBV19
DNA: TGTGCCAGTAGTAGGGGACAGGGCGTCTATGGCTACACCTTC
CDR3: CASSRGQGVYGYTF

size: -
D: TRBD1
J: TRBJ2-7
V: TRBV6-5
DNA: TGTGCCGCCAAACGGGGACAGGGTACCTACGAGCAGTACTTC
CDR3: CAAKRGQGTYEQYF

size: -
D: -
J: TRBJ1-5
V: TRBV12-3/TRBV12-4
DNA: TGTGCCAGCAGTTTAACGGGACCTCAGCCCCAGCATTTT
CDR3: CASSLTGPQPQHF

size: -
D: TRBD2
J: TRBJ2-3
V: TRBV30
DNA: TGTGCCTGGAGTGTACTGGGACTAGCGGGAATCCGCACAGATACGCAGTATTTT
CDR3: CAWSVLGLAGIRTDTQYF

size: -
D: -
J: TRBJ1-5
V: TRBV27
DNA: TGTGCCAGCAGTTTGACAGCCTATCAGCCCCAGCATTTT
CDR3: CASSLTAYQPQHF

size: -
D: TRBD1
J: TRBJ2-2
V: TRBV7-2
DNA: TGTGCCAGCAGCTACGGACAGGGGTCTTCCGGGGAGCTGTTTTTT
CDR3: CASSYGQGSSGELFF

size: -
D: -
J: TRBJ2-3
V: TRBV5-1
DNA: TGCGCCAGCAGCTTTAACACAGATACGCAGTATTTT
CDR3: CASSFNTDTQYF

size: -
D: -
J: TRBJ1-5
V: TRBV27
DNA: TGTGCCAGCAGTTTTTCCGGGGGTGGTCAGCCCCAGCATTTT
CDR3: CASSFSGGGQPQHF

size: once
D: TRBD1
J: TRBJ2-5
V: TRBV15
DNA: TGTGCCACCAGCCGGACAGGGACCCAGTACTTC
CDR3: CATSRTGTQYF

size: -
D: TRBD2
J: TRBJ2-5
V: TRBV7-2
DNA: TGTGCCAGCAGCTCGGGGGGGGGACCCCAAGAGACCCAGTACTTC
CDR3: CASSSGGGPQETQYF

size: -
D: -
J: TRBJ1-6
V: TRBV20-1
DNA: TGCAGCCTAAGACGGGACATCCTTAATTCACCCCTCCACTTT
CDR3: CSLRRDILNSPLHF

size: once
D: TRBD2
J: TRBJ2-5
V: TRBV25-1
DNA: TGTGCCAGCAGTCGGGGACTAGCGGGAGGGCCTCCCGGGGAGACCCAGTACTTC
CDR3: CASSRGLAGGPPGETQYF

size: -
D: TRBD1
J: TRBJ2-7
V: TRBV2
DNA: TGTGCCAGCAGTCCATTCGGACAGGGCGGCTACGAGCAGTACTTC
CDR3: CASSPFGQGGYEQYF

size: -
D: -
J: TRBJ2-5
V: TRBV9
DNA: TGTGCCAGCAGCGTGGGAGGGGGGGCCAGAGAGACCCAGTACTTC
CDR3: CASSVGGGARETQYF

size: once
D: TRBD1
J: TRBJ1-2
V: TRBV27
DNA: TGTGCCAGCAGTCCACGAGGGACAGGGGGCGCGTATGGCTACACCTTC
CDR3: CASSPRGTGGAYGYTF

size: few
D: TRBD1
J: TRBJ2-7
V: TRBV4-3
DNA: TGCGCCAGCAGCCAAGATTCGGACAGGTTAGAGCAGTACTTC
CDR3: CASSQDSDRLEQYF

size: -
D: TRBD2
J: TRBJ2-5
V: TRBV7-3
DNA: TGTGCCAGCAGCCGCGGACTAGCGGAGACCCAGTACTTC
CDR3: CASSRGLAETQYF

size: -
D: TRBD1
J: TRBJ2-1
V: TRBV19
DNA: TGTGCCAGTAGCGCCGGGACAGGGGCTGACAATGAGCAGTTCTTC
CDR3: CASSAGTGADNEQFF

size: -
D: -
J: TRBJ2-7
V: TRBV7-6
DNA: TGTGCCAGCAGCTTAGCCCCGGGCAGTAGAAGGACCTACGAGCAGTACTTC
CDR3: CASSLAPGSRRTYEQYF

size: -
D: -
J: TRBJ2-3
V: TRBV2
DNA: TGTGCCAGCAGTGAGGGGAAAGAGGCGCAGTATTTT
CDR3: CASSEGKEAQYF

size: -
D: -
J: TRBJ2-2
V: TRBV7-2
DNA: TGTGCCAGCAGCGTGGGGAATACGGGCACCGGGGAGCTGTTTTTT
CDR3: CASSVGNTGTGELFF

size: -
D: -
J: TRBJ1-1
V: TRBV3-1
DNA: TGTGCCAGCAGTCTTTTGGGGGATCCCATGAACACTGAAGCTTTCTTT
CDR3: CASSLLGDPMNTEAFF

size: -
D: -
J: TRBJ1-1
V: TRBV7-3
DNA: TGTGCCAGCAGCTTAACGAAGAAGAAGACAAACACTGAAGCTTTCTTT
CDR3: CASSLTKKKTNTEAFF

size: -
D: TRBD1
J: TRBJ2-5
V: TRBV20-1
DNA: TGCAGTGCTCGGACAGGTCAAATGGAGACCCAGTACTTC
CDR3: CSARTGQMETQYF

size: -
D: -
J: TRBJ2-2
V: TRBV30
DNA: TGTGCCTGGAGTGCACAGAACACCGGGGAGCTGTTTTTT
CDR3: CAWSAQNTGELFF

size: -
D: -
J: TRBJ1-2
V: TRBV28
DNA: TGTGCCAGCAGTTTCCCCGGGATCTATGGCTACACCTTC
CDR3: CASSFPGIYGYTF